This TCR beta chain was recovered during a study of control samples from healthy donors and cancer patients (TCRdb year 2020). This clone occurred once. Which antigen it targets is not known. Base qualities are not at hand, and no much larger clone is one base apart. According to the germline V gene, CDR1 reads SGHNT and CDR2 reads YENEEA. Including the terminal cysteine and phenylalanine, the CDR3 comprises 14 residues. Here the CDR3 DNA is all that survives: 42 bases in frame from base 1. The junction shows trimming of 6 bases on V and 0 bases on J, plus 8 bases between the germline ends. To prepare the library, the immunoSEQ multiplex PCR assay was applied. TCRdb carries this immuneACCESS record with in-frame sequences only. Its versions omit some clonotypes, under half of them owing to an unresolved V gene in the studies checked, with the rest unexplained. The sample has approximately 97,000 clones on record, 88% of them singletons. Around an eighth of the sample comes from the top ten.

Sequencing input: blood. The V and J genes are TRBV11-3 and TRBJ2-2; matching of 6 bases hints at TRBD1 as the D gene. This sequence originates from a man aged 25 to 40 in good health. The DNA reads TGTGCCAGCAGTGGGACATCGAACACCGGGGAGCTGTTTTTT. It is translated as CASSGTSNTGELFF.